This record concerns one TCR beta chain sequence. The antigen remains unidentified. This sample was taken from a study of tumor-infiltrating lymphocytes in primary liver carcinoma. Study at large: Recorded tumor stage was T1-T3 N0M0, with diameters of about 4.2 to 10 cm.

The V segment lost 6 bases and the J segment 3 bases; nucleotides outside the gene matches: 8. This CDR3 spans 14 amino acids. Germline V CDR1 and CDR2: LGHNT, FRNRAP. The authors made TCR beta cDNA from roughly 480 ng total RNA with a constant-region primer. Each TCR beta library was derived from three nested multiplex PCR rounds that employed slightly modified ARM-PCR. For roughly 10 cycles apiece, the opening two PCR rounds ran with TRBV1-TRBV30 forward primers and a C-beta reverse primer. TCRdb called the multiplex PCR reads again in MiXCR, with one record for every CDR3 protein. Here the sample spans approximately 320,000 distinct CDR3 sequences, approximately 54% being singletons. Out of unsorted whole blood came the blood RNA, and germline DNA was extracted as well. Blood samples of four milliliters were drawn preoperatively. Whole-study results and caveats: Whereas tumor region pairs overlapped more, tumor-adjacent and tumor-blood pairs overlapped less. Tumor samples exhibited a significantly greater top-250-clone fraction than blood samples (p = 0.039).

The clonotype comes from a young woman with primary liver carcinoma and hepatitis B virus infection. The rearrangement links TRBV12-5 to TRBJ2-7; 7 bases fit TRBD1. The sample was peripheral blood. CDR3 region: CASGQTGDIYEQYF. CDR3 sequence (DNA): TGTGCTAGTGGACAAACAGGGGATATCTACGAGCAGTACTTC. The entire variable domain, with the rest obtained from reference TRBV12-5 and TRBJ2-7, is as follows: DARVTQTPRHKVTEMGQEVTMRCQPILGHNTVFWYRQTMMQGLELLAYFRNRAPLDDSGMPKDRFSAEMPDATLATLKIQPSEPRDSAVYFCASGQTGDIYEQYFGPGTRLTVT.